These T cell receptor beta chains were read from a single sample in a study of T cells in Graves' hyperthyroidism and ophthalmopathy. A single record per CDR3 protein comes from TCRdb applying MiXCR to the multiplex PCR reads. Of about 400,000 distinct CDR3 sequences in the sample, more than 13% were seen once. The sample comprised blood. The source of these receptors is a man over 45 with Graves' ophthalmopathy. Both conserved end residues are part of each CDR3. Fields, in order: CDR3 DNA, CDR3 protein, V gene, clone size, J gene, D gene. D genes are given only for firm matches. Not every row has a clone size; where given, it reads once, few, many or a size class.

DNA: TGTGCCAGCAGCTTAGAAGCAGGGACAGGGCTCGAGCAGTACTTC
CDR3: CASSLEAGTGLEQYF
V: TRBV7-6
size: -
J: TRBJ2-7
D: TRBD1

DNA: TGCAGTGCTAGAGTACCGGGATCTGGGGAGACCCAGTACTTC
CDR3: CSARVPGSGETQYF
V: TRBV20-1
size: -
J: TRBJ2-5
D: -

DNA: TGCAGCGTTGACCTGACAGACAACTATGGCTACACCTTC
CDR3: CSVDLTDNYGYTF
V: TRBV29-1
size: -
J: TRBJ1-2
D: -

DNA: TGTGCCAGCAGTTTAGATCCTACCTACAATGAGCAGTTCTTC
CDR3: CASSLDPTYNEQFF
V: TRBV12-3/TRBV12-4
size: -
J: TRBJ2-1
D: -

DNA: TGCGCCAGCAGCTCAGGGGGCTCTTCAGATACGCAGTATTTT
CDR3: CASSSGGSSDTQYF
V: TRBV5-1
size: -
J: TRBJ2-3
D: TRBD1

DNA: TGTGCCAGCTCTACTAGAACGGGAGGGCCCGACACCGGGGAGCTGTTTTTT
CDR3: CASSTRTGGPDTGELFF
V: TRBV12-3/TRBV12-4
size: -
J: TRBJ2-2
D: TRBD2

DNA: TGTGCCAGCTCACACACGGACAGGGCCACCTACGAGCAGTACTTC
CDR3: CASSHTDRATYEQYF
V: TRBV18
size: many
J: TRBJ2-7
D: TRBD1

DNA: TGTGCCAGCAGTTACTCGAGGACAGGGGGCACTGAAGCTTTCTTT
CDR3: CASSYSRTGGTEAFF
V: TRBV6-6
size: many
J: TRBJ1-1
D: TRBD1

DNA: TGTGCCAGCAGCTTAGACCCCAGGGGGGCCCTCCACTTT
CDR3: CASSLDPRGALHF
V: TRBV7-2
size: -
J: TRBJ1-6
D: TRBD1

DNA: TGTGCCTGGAGAAGATCCGGAATTAACACCGGGGAGCTGTTTTTT
CDR3: CAWRRSGINTGELFF
V: TRBV30
size: few
J: TRBJ2-2
D: -

DNA: TGTGCCAGCAGTCTAGCGGGAGGGGGTAATGAGCAGTTCTTC
CDR3: CASSLAGGGNEQFF
V: TRBV12-3/TRBV12-4
size: many
J: TRBJ2-1
D: TRBD2

DNA: TGTGCCAGCAGTTTTGGACAGCAGTCTAACTATGGCTACACCTTC
CDR3: CASSFGQQSNYGYTF
V: TRBV12-3/TRBV12-4
size: many
J: TRBJ1-2
D: -

DNA: TGTGCCACCCACGATCAGGGCTCTGGCTACACCTTC
CDR3: CATHDQGSGYTF
V: TRBV3-1
size: many
J: TRBJ1-2
D: -

DNA: TGCGCCAGCAGCATCGGGGGGGGCCACGAGCAGTACTTC
CDR3: CASSIGGGHEQYF
V: TRBV5-1
size: many
J: TRBJ2-7
D: TRBD2

DNA: TGCAGTGCTTACAGGGGAAAAGAGCAGTTCTTC
CDR3: CSAYRGKEQFF
V: TRBV20-1
size: few
J: TRBJ2-1
D: TRBD1

DNA: TGTGCCACCAGTGATTCGTTCGGGCGGGAGACCTACAATGAGCAGTTCTTC
CDR3: CATSDSFGRETYNEQFF
V: TRBV24-1
size: many
J: TRBJ2-1
D: TRBD2

DNA: TGTGCCAGCAGCGGCCGTCGGGGAGTTGGAGAGACCCAGTACTTC
CDR3: CASSGRRGVGETQYF
V: TRBV5-4
size: few
J: TRBJ2-5
D: -

DNA: TGCGCCAGCAGTAAGGGTGAGGACAGCGCAGATACGCAGTATTTT
CDR3: CASSKGEDSADTQYF
V: TRBV5-1
size: many
J: TRBJ2-3
D: -

DNA: TGTGCCAGCTCACCGGCAGGGGCACCGGATGAAAAACTGTTTTTT
CDR3: CASSPAGAPDEKLFF
V: TRBV18
size: many
J: TRBJ1-4
D: -

DNA: TGTGCCAGCAGTTTAGACAGGCTAACAGATACGCAGTATTTT
CDR3: CASSLDRLTDTQYF
V: TRBV12-3/TRBV12-4
size: many
J: TRBJ2-3
D: -

DNA: TGCGCCAGCAGCCTCCTCCCCGCAGGGACACCGGGTGATACCGGGGAGCTGTTTTTT
CDR3: CASSLLPAGTPGDTGELFF
V: TRBV5-1
size: many
J: TRBJ2-2
D: -

DNA: TGTGCCAGCGGCTTAGTAACAGGGGGCCACAATGAGCAGTTCTTC
CDR3: CASGLVTGGHNEQFF
V: TRBV7-8
size: -
J: TRBJ2-1
D: TRBD1

DNA: TGTGCCAGCAGTGAGTCAGCGGGAGGCCGGGAGACCCAGTACTTC
CDR3: CASSESAGGRETQYF
V: TRBV2
size: many
J: TRBJ2-5
D: TRBD2

DNA: TGTGCCAGTAGCGACAGTTGGGATGGTGAAGCTTTCTTT
CDR3: CASSDSWDGEAFF
V: TRBV19
size: -
J: TRBJ1-1
D: -

DNA: TGTGCCAGCAGAACCACAGGGTCGGTATCGTACTTC
CDR3: CASRTTGSVSYF
V: TRBV28
size: -
J: TRBJ2-5
D: -

DNA: TGTGCCACCAGTGATTCGCCCGGTCGCGGCGGCAATCAGCCCCAGCATTTT
CDR3: CATSDSPGRGGNQPQHF
V: TRBV24-1
size: many
J: TRBJ1-5
D: -

DNA: TGTGCCAGCAGCAAGGGAGGACTTGGGTACGAGCAGTACTTC
CDR3: CASSKGGLGYEQYF
V: TRBV28
size: many
J: TRBJ2-7
D: -

DNA: TGCAGTGCTAGAGCTGGACCTGGGGGCACTGAAGCTTTCTTT
CDR3: CSARAGPGGTEAFF
V: TRBV20-1
size: many
J: TRBJ1-1
D: -

DNA: TGTGCCAGCAGTGCAACGGGACTAGCGACCTCCTACAATGAGCAGTTCTTC
CDR3: CASSATGLATSYNEQFF
V: TRBV28
size: many
J: TRBJ2-1
D: TRBD2

DNA: TGTGCCAGCAGTGAAGTTTTGTTTGTAAGCATGAACACTGAAGCTTTCTTT
CDR3: CASSEVLFVSMNTEAFF
V: TRBV2
size: many
J: TRBJ1-1
D: -

DNA: TGCGCCAGCAGCAGAACTCCTTTAGGTAACACTGAAGCTTTCTTT
CDR3: CASSRTPLGNTEAFF
V: TRBV5-1
size: many
J: TRBJ1-1
D: -

DNA: TGTGCCAGCAGTTACTCGGGGGGGGCTGAAGCTTTCTTT
CDR3: CASSYSGGAEAFF
V: TRBV6-6
size: -
J: TRBJ1-1
D: -

DNA: TGTGCCAGCAGTTTGACAGGCAGGGGGACTGAAGCTTTCTTT
CDR3: CASSLTGRGTEAFF
V: TRBV28
size: -
J: TRBJ1-1
D: TRBD1

DNA: TGTGCCAGCAGTATAGGGGAGGCGGGTGGAAACACCATATATTTT
CDR3: CASSIGEAGGNTIYF
V: TRBV12-3/TRBV12-4
size: many
J: TRBJ1-3
D: -

DNA: TGTGCCAGCAGCGCCGGGGGACAGTTTGGACATGGCTACACCTTC
CDR3: CASSAGGQFGHGYTF
V: TRBV5-4
size: -
J: TRBJ1-2
D: TRBD1

DNA: TGCAGTGCTAGAGGATCGGGACTAGCGGGAGTAGGGTTGCGTAGTCAGTTCTTC
CDR3: CSARGSGLAGVGLRSQFF
V: TRBV20-1
size: many
J: TRBJ2-1
D: TRBD2

DNA: TGTGCCGCCGGGCTAGCGGGGGAGACGGCCCAAGAGACCCAGTACTTC
CDR3: CAAGLAGETAQETQYF
V: TRBV10-3
size: many
J: TRBJ2-5
D: TRBD2

DNA: TGTGCCAGCAGCTTAGGGCCAGCTACCTACGAGCAGTACTTC
CDR3: CASSLGPATYEQYF
V: TRBV7-6
size: many
J: TRBJ2-7
D: -

DNA: TGTGCCAGCAGTGAAACGGAACAGGTTCGCACAGATACGCAGTATTTT
CDR3: CASSETEQVRTDTQYF
V: TRBV25-1
size: many
J: TRBJ2-3
D: -

DNA: TGCGCCAGCAGCCAAGATCGAGGAACTAGCGGTCCATACGAGCAGTACTTC
CDR3: CASSQDRGTSGPYEQYF
V: TRBV4-1
size: -
J: TRBJ2-7
D: TRBD2

DNA: TGCAGCGTTGCGGCGGGAGCGTACGAGCAGTACTTC
CDR3: CSVAAGAYEQYF
V: TRBV29-1
size: few
J: TRBJ2-7
D: TRBD2

DNA: TGTGCCAGTAACTTTCAGGGGGGCAATCAGCCCCAGCATTTT
CDR3: CASNFQGGNQPQHF
V: TRBV19
size: -
J: TRBJ1-5
D: TRBD1

DNA: TGTGCCAGCAGTGATAGTAGCGGGCAGATCTACGAGCAGTACTTC
CDR3: CASSDSSGQIYEQYF
V: TRBV6-1
size: -
J: TRBJ2-7
D: TRBD2

DNA: TGTGCTAGCGGAACCGGGACATCTCGCTCTGGGGCCAACGTCCTGACTTTC
CDR3: CASGTGTSRSGANVLTF
V: TRBV12-5
size: few
J: TRBJ2-6
D: -

DNA: TGTGCCAGCAGCCGGGGGCACTCCTACGAGCAGTACTTC
CDR3: CASSRGHSYEQYF
V: TRBV12-3/TRBV12-4
size: -
J: TRBJ2-7
D: -

DNA: TGTGCCAGCAGCCTCCGCGTTCGGGGACTAGCGGCGAACACCGGGGAGCTGTTTTTT
CDR3: CASSLRVRGLAANTGELFF
V: TRBV7-9
size: -
J: TRBJ2-2
D: TRBD2

DNA: TGTGCCAGCAGTTACTCGACGGGACGGACCTACGAGCAGTACTTC
CDR3: CASSYSTGRTYEQYF
V: TRBV6-2/TRBV6-3
size: -
J: TRBJ2-7
D: -

DNA: TGTGCCAGCAGCCGTAAAGGGGACAGCTATGGCTACACCTTC
CDR3: CASSRKGDSYGYTF
V: TRBV2
size: many
J: TRBJ1-2
D: TRBD1

DNA: TGTGCCAGCAGCAGGGGGACAGGGAACACTGAAGCTTTCTTT
CDR3: CASSRGTGNTEAFF
V: TRBV11-3
size: many
J: TRBJ1-1
D: TRBD1

DNA: TGTGCCAGCACCAATGTGGGAGGGACTGAAGCTTTCTTT
CDR3: CASTNVGGTEAFF
V: TRBV7-8
size: -
J: TRBJ1-1
D: -

DNA: TGCGCCAGCAGCCTGGAGGGGGCCCAAGAGACCCAGTACTTC
CDR3: CASSLEGAQETQYF
V: TRBV5-1
size: -
J: TRBJ2-5
D: -

DNA: TGTGCCAGCAGCTTAGTTGGGATCCCCACCCAAGAGACCCAGTACTTC
CDR3: CASSLVGIPTQETQYF
V: TRBV7-9
size: many
J: TRBJ2-5
D: -

DNA: TGCAGCGCAAGGTTGGACAGGGGCGTCGACGAGCAGTACTTC
CDR3: CSARLDRGVDEQYF
V: TRBV29-1
size: -
J: TRBJ2-7
D: TRBD1

DNA: TGTGCCAGCAGGCATCACAGGGGGCTTGACACTGAAGCTTTCTTT
CDR3: CASRHHRGLDTEAFF
V: TRBV3-1
size: many
J: TRBJ1-1
D: TRBD1

DNA: TGTGCCAGCAGCTTAGAGGGCGGTTCCTCAGATACGCAGTATTTT
CDR3: CASSLEGGSSDTQYF
V: TRBV11-1
size: many
J: TRBJ2-3
D: -